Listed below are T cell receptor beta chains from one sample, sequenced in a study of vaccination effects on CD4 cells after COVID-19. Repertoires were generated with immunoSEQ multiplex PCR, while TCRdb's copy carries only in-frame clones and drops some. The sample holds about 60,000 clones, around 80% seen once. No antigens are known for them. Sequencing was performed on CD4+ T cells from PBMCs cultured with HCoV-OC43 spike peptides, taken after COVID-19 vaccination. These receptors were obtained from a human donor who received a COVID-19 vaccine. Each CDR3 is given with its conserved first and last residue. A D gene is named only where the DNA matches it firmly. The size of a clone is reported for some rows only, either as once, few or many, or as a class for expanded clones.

CDR3 protein: CASSVNKGGEKLFF
CDR3 DNA: TGTGCCAGCAGCGTTAATAAGGGAGGTGAAAAACTGTTTTTT
J gene: TRBJ1-4
D gene: NA
clone size: NA
V gene: TRBV9

CDR3 protein: CASSPVGGRGETQYF
CDR3 DNA: TGTGCCAGCTCCCCCGTAGGGGGGCGGGGAGAGACCCAGTACTTC
J gene: TRBJ2-5
D gene: NA
clone size: NA
V gene: TRBV18

CDR3 protein: CASSLGGFGQPQHF
CDR3 DNA: TGTGCCAGCAGCCTCGGGGGGTTCGGGCAGCCCCAGCATTTT
J gene: TRBJ1-5
D gene: NA
clone size: few
V gene: TRBV11-1

CDR3 protein: CASSGSVTGELFF
CDR3 DNA: TGCGCCAGCAGTGGGTCCGTCACCGGGGAGCTGTTTTTT
J gene: TRBJ2-2
D gene: NA
clone size: NA
V gene: TRBV10-1

CDR3 protein: CASSQLILGTEAFF
CDR3 DNA: TGCGCCAGCAGCCAGCTTATCTTGGGCACTGAAGCTTTCTTT
J gene: TRBJ1-1
D gene: NA
clone size: NA
V gene: TRBV4-1

CDR3 protein: CASRPIVTTETQYF
CDR3 DNA: TGTGCCAGCCGTCCTATTGTGACAACGGAGACCCAGTACTTC
J gene: TRBJ2-5
D gene: NA
clone size: NA
V gene: TRBV27

CDR3 protein: CASSYSAPGWAGANVLTF
CDR3 DNA: TGTGCCAGCAGTTACTCAGCCCCTGGGTGGGCTGGGGCCAACGTCCTGACTTTC
J gene: TRBJ2-6
D gene: NA
clone size: NA
V gene: TRBV6-2/TRBV6-3

CDR3 protein: CASSLGRELDNSPLHF
CDR3 DNA: TGCGCCAGCAGCTTGGGCAGGGAACTGGATAATTCACCCCTCCACTTT
J gene: TRBJ1-6
D gene: NA
clone size: NA
V gene: TRBV5-1

CDR3 protein: CASSSAPGPSSGNTIYF
CDR3 DNA: TGTGCCAGTAGTTCAGCCCCGGGACCGAGCTCTGGAAACACCATATATTTT
J gene: TRBJ1-3
D gene: NA
clone size: NA
V gene: TRBV19

CDR3 protein: CAWTKRGVSGNTIYF
CDR3 DNA: TGTGCCTGGACCAAACGAGGGGTATCTGGAAACACCATATATTTT
J gene: TRBJ1-3
D gene: NA
clone size: once
V gene: TRBV30

CDR3 protein: CASSFGTGVRYTF
CDR3 DNA: TGTGCCAGCAGCTTCGGGACAGGGGTCCGCTACACCTTC
J gene: TRBJ1-2
D gene: TRBD1
clone size: NA
V gene: TRBV7-2

CDR3 protein: CASSQGGRGEKETQYF
CDR3 DNA: TGCGCCAGCAGCCAAGGAGGACGAGGGGAGAAAGAGACCCAGTACTTC
J gene: TRBJ2-5
D gene: NA
clone size: NA
V gene: TRBV4-1

CDR3 protein: CASSQGIGQGRGKPQHF
CDR3 DNA: TGTGCCAGCAGCCAAGGAATTGGACAGGGCAGGGGGAAGCCCCAGCATTTT
J gene: TRBJ1-5
D gene: TRBD1
clone size: NA
V gene: TRBV3-1/TRBV3-2

CDR3 protein: CASSRQGTDTQYF
CDR3 DNA: TGTGCCAGCAGCCGACAGGGCACAGATACGCAGTATTTT
J gene: TRBJ2-3
D gene: NA
clone size: once
V gene: TRBV3-1/TRBV3-2

CDR3 protein: CASSEAGSTGELFF
CDR3 DNA: TGTGCCAGCAGTGAAGCGGGGAGCACCGGGGAGCTGTTTTTT
J gene: TRBJ2-2
D gene: NA
clone size: once
V gene: TRBV25-1

CDR3 protein: CASNHNRDGYGYTF
CDR3 DNA: TGTGCCAGCAATCATAACAGGGATGGGTATGGCTACACCTTC
J gene: TRBJ1-2
D gene: NA
clone size: NA
V gene: TRBV28

CDR3 protein: CASSLSTLAGGQPQHF
CDR3 DNA: TGTGCCAGCAGTTTATCGACCTTAGCAGGGGGACAGCCCCAGCATTTT
J gene: TRBJ1-5
D gene: TRBD1
clone size: NA
V gene: TRBV27

CDR3 protein: CASSQEMAGVADTQYF
CDR3 DNA: TGTGCCAGCAGCCAAGAAATGGCAGGAGTGGCAGATACGCAGTATTTT
J gene: TRBJ2-3
D gene: NA
clone size: NA
V gene: TRBV4-2

CDR3 protein: CASSRGLSTDTQYF
CDR3 DNA: TGTGCCAGCAGTAGGGGACTTAGCACAGATACGCAGTATTTT
J gene: TRBJ2-3
D gene: NA
clone size: NA
V gene: TRBV25-1

CDR3 protein: CASSYSIPGTNEQFF
CDR3 DNA: TGTGCCAGCAGTTACTCGATACCCGGGACCAATGAGCAGTTCTTC
J gene: TRBJ2-1
D gene: NA
clone size: NA
V gene: TRBV6-5

CDR3 protein: CASSSRASGGDTQYF
CDR3 DNA: TGTGCCAGCAGCTCTAGGGCTAGCGGGGGAGATACGCAGTATTTT
J gene: TRBJ2-3
D gene: TRBD2
clone size: NA
V gene: TRBV7-2

CDR3 protein: CASSLRQEAFF
CDR3 DNA: TGTGCCAGCAGTTTGCGTCAGGAAGCTTTCTTT
J gene: TRBJ1-1
D gene: NA
clone size: NA
V gene: TRBV12-3/TRBV12-4

CDR3 protein: CASSSRSGTGETQYF
CDR3 DNA: TGTGCCAGCAGCTCCCGTAGCGGCACTGGGGAGACCCAGTACTTC
J gene: TRBJ2-5
D gene: NA
clone size: NA
V gene: TRBV7-2

CDR3 protein: CASSLGSSGNTIYF
CDR3 DNA: TGTGCCAGCAGCTTAGGGAGCTCTGGAAACACCATATATTTT
J gene: TRBJ1-3
D gene: NA
clone size: NA
V gene: TRBV7-9

CDR3 protein: CASPRQNTQYF
CDR3 DNA: TGTGCCAGCCCCCGGCAAAATACGCAGTATTTT
J gene: TRBJ2-3
D gene: NA
clone size: NA
V gene: TRBV21-1

CDR3 protein: CASSRGQMNTEAFF
CDR3 DNA: TGTGCCAGCAGCCGGGGACAGATGAACACTGAAGCTTTCTTT
J gene: TRBJ1-1
D gene: TRBD1
clone size: NA
V gene: TRBV28

CDR3 protein: CASRPDSGNTIYF
CDR3 DNA: TGTGCCAGTAGACCGGACTCTGGAAACACCATATATTTT
J gene: TRBJ1-3
D gene: NA
clone size: few
V gene: TRBV19

CDR3 protein: CASGFRVMNTEAFF
CDR3 DNA: TGTGCTAGTGGTTTCCGGGTAATGAACACTGAAGCTTTCTTT
J gene: TRBJ1-1
D gene: NA
clone size: NA
V gene: TRBV12-5

CDR3 protein: CASSESTPNTEAFF
CDR3 DNA: TGCGCCAGCAGCGAGTCGACACCGAACACTGAAGCTTTCTTT
J gene: TRBJ1-1
D gene: NA
clone size: NA
V gene: TRBV5-1

CDR3 protein: CASSGQWSTDTQYF
CDR3 DNA: TGCGCCAGCAGCGGACAGTGGAGCACAGATACGCAGTATTTT
J gene: TRBJ2-3
D gene: NA
clone size: NA
V gene: TRBV5-1

CDR3 protein: CASSYGGTENSPLHF
CDR3 DNA: TGTGCCAGCAGTTACGGCGGGACAGAGAATTCACCCCTCCACTTT
J gene: TRBJ1-6
D gene: TRBD1
clone size: NA
V gene: TRBV6-5

CDR3 protein: CASSLASQGKLFF
CDR3 DNA: TGCGCCAGCAGCTTGGCCAGTCAGGGAAAACTGTTTTTT
J gene: TRBJ1-4
D gene: NA
clone size: NA
V gene: TRBV5-1

CDR3 protein: CASSEGPETQYF
CDR3 DNA: TGTGCCAGCAGTGAAGGGCCAGAGACCCAGTACTTC
J gene: TRBJ2-5
D gene: NA
clone size: NA
V gene: TRBV6-1

CDR3 protein: CASTRGSGNTIYF
CDR3 DNA: TGTGCCAGCACTCGGGGCTCTGGAAACACCATATATTTT
J gene: TRBJ1-3
D gene: NA
clone size: NA
V gene: TRBV6-5

CDR3 protein: CASSLGGVTYNEQFF
CDR3 DNA: TGCGCCAGCAGCTTGGGGGGAGTCACCTACAATGAGCAGTTCTTC
J gene: TRBJ2-1
D gene: NA
clone size: NA
V gene: TRBV5-1

CDR3 protein: CASVEGTNYGYTF
CDR3 DNA: TGTGCCAGCGTAGAGGGGACAAACTATGGCTACACCTTC
J gene: TRBJ1-2
D gene: NA
clone size: NA
V gene: TRBV7-9

CDR3 protein: CASSSLAGGPTDTQYF
CDR3 DNA: TGTGCCAGCAGTTCCCTAGCGGGGGGGCCCACAGATACGCAGTATTTT
J gene: TRBJ2-3
D gene: TRBD2
clone size: NA
V gene: TRBV6-5

CDR3 protein: CATSEAGLAGADTQYF
CDR3 DNA: TGTGCCACCAGTGAGGCCGGACTAGCGGGAGCAGATACGCAGTATTTT
J gene: TRBJ2-3
D gene: TRBD2
clone size: NA
V gene: TRBV24-1

CDR3 protein: CASSRTGGEETQYF
CDR3 DNA: TGTGCCAGCAGTAGGACAGGGGGCGAGGAGACCCAGTACTTC
J gene: TRBJ2-5
D gene: TRBD1
clone size: NA
V gene: TRBV5-6

CDR3 protein: CASNRNVNRAISGNTIYF
CDR3 DNA: TGTGCCAGCAACCGAAACGTAAACAGAGCCATCTCTGGAAACACCATATATTTT
J gene: TRBJ1-3
D gene: NA
clone size: few
V gene: TRBV21-1